The 26 T cell receptor beta chains listed next were all sequenced from one sample in a study of CD8+ T cells in alopecia areata. Investigators isolated RNA and reverse transcribed it into cDNA to act as the sequencing template. Generated by immunoSEQ multiplex PCR, the TCRdb table keeps only in-frame clones and is missing some. Here the sample spans fewer than 200,000 clones, about 60% being singletons. The treatment denotes: oral pan-JAK inhibitor, 5-10 mg twice daily. The source material was CD8+ T cells sorted from blood, sampled at week 24, from a patient treated with tofacitinib. Every receptor here comes from a human donor with alopecia areata.

V and J are TRBV2 and TRBJ2-5; D is unresolved. Trimming shortened V by 0 bases and J by 7 bases, and 15 bases separated the two germline ends. The length of the CDR3 is 15 residues. From germline, CDR1 is SNHLY and CDR2 FYNNEI. CDR3: CASSEALAGPRTQYF. The CDR3 DNA reads as TGTGCCAGCAGTGAAGCTTTGGCAGGCCCTCGGACCCAGTACTTC. Filled out from reference TRBV2 and TRBJ2-5, the complete variable domain reads EPEVTQTPSHQVTQMGQEVILRCVPISNHLYFYWYRQILGQKVEFLVSFYNNEISEKSEIFDDQFSVERPDGSNFTLKIRSTKLEDSAMYFCASSEALAGPRTQYFGPGTRLLVL.

The chain employs TRBV9 and TRBJ1-6; 7 positions agree with TRBD1. Trimming cost V 3 bases and J 6 bases; bases outside gene matches: 9. The CDR3 length is 16 residues. Looked up from germline, CDR1 is SGDLS and CDR2 is YYNGEE. The CDR3 loop is CASSARDRDLNSPLHF. As DNA, the CDR3 is TGTGCCAGCAGCGCTAGAGACAGGGACCTTAATTCACCCCTCCACTTT.

The CDR3 protein is CASSLRQRDEKLFF. The CDR3 DNA reads as TGTGCCAGCAGCCTACGACAGCGGGATGAAAAACTGTTTTTT. The gene calls are TRBV13 and TRBJ1-4, with D possibly matching TRBD1 (5 bases). Germline V CDR1 and CDR2: PRHDT, FYEKMQ (reference sequence). Trimming left V 5 bases short and J 6 bases short, with 13 bases between. This CDR3 has 14 residues.

Only a few counts were recorded for this clone. The J gene is TRBJ2-2, the V gene TRBV5-6; TRBD2 agrees at 10 bases. V lost 3 bases and J lost 13; bases outside the gene matches: 15. Germline-derived CDR1 and CDR2 are SGHDT and YYEEEE. This CDR3 is built from 16 residues. Here the CDR3 reads CASSWGTSGDFRMLFF. The DNA for the CDR3 is TGTGCCAGCAGCTGGGGAACTAGCGGGGATTTCCGAATGCTGTTTTTT.

The chain carries TRBV10-2 and TRBJ1-2; 7 nucleotides agree with TRBD1. Germline loops: CDR1 WSHSY, CDR2 SAAADI. Trimming took 3 bases from V and 0 from J; bases not matched to a gene: 4. There are 15 residues in the CDR3. CDR3 residues: CASSDPGGSNYGYTF. In DNA form, the CDR3 reads TGCGCCAGCAGTGACCCAGGGGGATCTAACTATGGCTACACCTTC.

The J gene is TRBJ2-7, the V gene TRBV2, with D unclear. The CDR3 is made up of 15 amino acids. V lost 6 bases and J lost 1, with 16 bases in between. The germline V gene has CDR1 SNHLY and CDR2 FYNNEI. CDR3 nucleotides: TGTGCCAGCAGCCCTGACCAAGGTCAGTCCTACGAGCAGTACTTC. Its translation is CASSPDQGQSYEQYF.

This clone appeared a few times. The genes are TRBV29-1 and TRBJ2-2; D possibly uses TRBD1 or TRBD2 (6 bases each). V was trimmed by 7 bases and J by 6 bases, leaving 15 bases between them. The CDR3 sequence is 13 residues long. Germline CDR1 and CDR2: SQVTM and ANQGSEA. DNA of the CDR3: TGCAGCGCCGATGCCGGGGGCGCCGGGGAGCTGTTTTTT. Amino acid sequence: CSADAGGAGELFF.

This clone was seen only a few times. CDR3 sequence reads: CATSKGRQVEFF. The CDR3 region has the DNA TGTGCCACCTCAAAGGGCCGACAAGTGGAGTTCTTC. V and J are TRBV13 and TRBJ2-1; D is undetermined. CDR1 is PRHDT and CDR2 is FYEKMQ in the germline V gene (reference sequence). Trimming left V 10 bases short and J 14 bases short, with 21 bases between. The CDR3 runs 12 residues.

The CDR3 sequence is CASSLRVGASYEQYF. As DNA, the CDR3 is TGCGCCAGCAGCTTGAGGGTAGGAGCAAGCTACGAGCAGTACTTC. This chain joins TRBV5-1 and TRBJ2-7; D ambiguous. Trimming removed 1 base at V and 3 bases at J, with 14 bases between. This CDR3 region has 15 residues. The germline gives CDR1 SGHRS, CDR2 YFSETQ. The entire variable domain, with the rest obtained from reference TRBV5-1 and TRBJ2-7, is as follows: KAGVTQTPRYLIKTRGQQVTLSCSPISGHRSVSWYQQTPGQGLQFLFEYFSETQRNKGNFPGRFSGRQFSNSRSEMNVSTLELGDSALYLCASSLRVGASYEQYFGPGTRLTVT.

This clone has only a few counts. The same CDR3 also results from other DNA sequences found in this sample. The V and J genes are TRBV5-6 and TRBJ1-5, with 7 bases aligning to TRBD1. J lost 7 bases, V lost 4 bases, and 5 bases had no gene match. There are 13 residues in the CDR3. The V gene's germline CDR1 is SGHDT and CDR2 YYEEEE. CDR3 sequence (DNA): TGTGCCAGCAGCCTGGGAGGGGGCCAGCCCCAGCATTTT. Translated, it gives CASSLGGGQPQHF.

The rearrangement links TRBV27 to TRBJ2-5; 11 positions agree with TRBD2. After removal of 5 bases from V and 5 bases from J, the junction contained 10 bases not matched to a gene. This CDR3 is built from 16 residues. Germline assignment: CDR1 MNHEY and CDR2 SMNVEV (reference sequence). As DNA, the CDR3 is TGTGCCAGCAGTCATCTTAGCGGGGGGGTCGGCGAGACCCAGTACTTC. It yields the protein CASSHLSGGVGETQYF.

This rearrangement joins TRBV4-1 to TRBJ2-5; D is ambiguous. This CDR3 comprises 13 residues. Trimming stripped 0 bases from V and 4 bases from J, with 6 bases between. Germline V gene lookup returns CDR1 MGHRA and CDR2 YSYEKL. CDR3 protein: CASSQEGLETQYF. As DNA, the CDR3 is TGCGCCAGCAGCCAAGAGGGTTTAGAGACCCAGTACTTC.

This chain uses TRBV6-1 with TRBJ2-5, with 10 bases identical to TRBD1. The trim removed 4 bases at V and 6 bases at J, leaving 2 bases unmatched. The CDR3 consists of 13 residues. Germline V gene lookup returns CDR1 MNHNS and CDR2 SASEGT. The CDR3 nucleotides read TGTGCCAGCAGTGGGGACAGGGGAAAGACCCAGTACTTC. Translated: CASSGDRGKTQYF.

Details on this clone: Other DNA sequences in this sample translate to the same CDR3. V gene TRBV27 combines with J gene TRBJ1-1, with unresolved D. Trimming removed 0 bases at V and 0 bases at J, with 2 bases between. Germline V CDR1 and CDR2: MNHEY, SMNVEV (reference sequence). This CDR3 has 13 amino acids. Written as DNA, the CDR3 is TGTGCCAGCAGTTTATCAGTGAACACTGAAGCTTTCTTT. It codes for CASSLSVNTEAFF.

The genes are TRBV29-1 and TRBJ2-7; TRBD1 matches at 7 bases. Germline values: CDR1 SQVTM, CDR2 ANQGSEA. The CDR3 covers 13 residues. V was clipped by 4 bases and J by 0 bases; unmatched bases: 3. As DNA, the CDR3 is TGCAGCGTTGGAGGGGGCAACTCCTACGAGCAGTACTTC. Its translation is CSVGGGNSYEQYF.

V and J are TRBV27 and TRBJ2-7, with 8 bases lining up with TRBD1. CDR3 size: 15 residues. CDR1 is MNHEY, CDR2 SMNVEV, per germline (reference sequence). After removal of 5 bases from V and 4 bases from J, the junction contained 10 bases not matched to a gene. The CDR3 DNA reads as TGTGCCAGCAGTACCTGGACAGGGCGAGGATACGAGCAGTACTTC. Its translation: CASSTWTGRGYEQYF.

The V gene is TRBV4-1, the J gene TRBJ1-2, with 10 bases aligning to TRBD1. Germline V gives CDR1 MGHRA, CDR2 YSYEKL. Trimming at V came to 3 bases and at J to 5 bases, leaving 9 bases not matched to a gene. The CDR3 length is 16 residues. The CDR3 sequence is CASSQQGDRGGYGYTF. In nucleotides, the CDR3 is TGCGCCAGCAGCCAGCAGGGGGACAGGGGAGGGTATGGCTACACCTTC.

The chain recombines TRBV30 with TRBJ2-7; 7 positions match TRBD2. J was trimmed by 5 bases and V by 0 bases; bases with no gene match: 7. This CDR3 contains 14 residues. Germline CDR1 is GTSNPN and CDR2 is SVGIG (reference sequence). The chain's CDR3 is CAWSVLGGRNEQYF. The DNA for the CDR3 is TGTGCCTGGAGTGTATTGGGGGGGAGGAACGAGCAGTACTTC.

This clone was counted a single time. The CDR3 nucleotides read TGTGCCAGCAGCTTGGGGCCTCAGGGAGGCTACACCTTC. Its protein product is CASSLGPQGGYTF. The rearrangement uses TRBV5-6 and TRBJ1-2; D may be TRBD1 (5 bases). The CDR3 sequence is 13 residues long. V lost 0 bases and J lost 8, with 11 bases in between. CDR1 is SGHDT, CDR2 YYEEEE, per germline.

This chain joins TRBV5-6 and TRBJ1-5, with D tentatively TRBD1 (6 bases). The CDR3 covers 16 residues. Trimming took 6 bases from V and 7 from J, leaving 23 bases between them. From germline, CDR1 is SGHDT and CDR2 YYEEEE. This CDR3 reads CASTLRGTGRGQPQHF. CDR3 coding DNA: TGTGCCAGCACCCTGAGAGGTACAGGGCGGGGGCAGCCCCAGCATTTT.

The chain carries TRBV7-8 and TRBJ2-3; D unresolved. The CDR3 is made up of 13 amino acids. The germline CDR1 and CDR2 sequences are SGHVS and FQNEAQ. Trimming removed 1 base from V and 0 bases from J, with 2 bases in between. The CDR3 here is CASSLGSTDTQYF. For the CDR3, the DNA is TGTGCCAGCAGCTTAGGCAGCACAGATACGCAGTATTTT. Supplemented by reference TRBV7-8 and TRBJ2-3, the full variable domain reads GAGVSQSPRYKVAKRGQDVALRCDPISGHVSLFWYQQALGQGPEFLTYFQNEAQLDKSGLPSDRFFAERPEGSVSTLKIQRTQQEDSAVYLCASSLGSTDTQYFGPGTRLTVL.

This clone is a singleton in its sample. This sequence joins TRBV9 and TRBJ2-5, with D perhaps TRBD1 or TRBD2 (5 bases each). CDR3 size: 13 residues. Germline CDR1 and CDR2: SGDLS and YYNGEE. The V end lost 1 base, the J end lost 2 bases, and 6 bases lay between the germline ends. CDR3: CASSVWGQETQYF. The CDR3 DNA sequence: TGTGCCAGCAGCGTATGGGGGCAAGAGACCCAGTACTTC. Full variable domain (remainder filled in from reference TRBV9 and TRBJ2-5): DSGVTQTPKHLITATGQRVTLRCSPRSGDLSVYWYQQSLDQGLQFLIQYYNGEERAKGNILERFSAQQFPDLHSELNLSSLELGDSALYFCASSVWGQETQYFGPGTRLLVL.

V is TRBV5-1 and J is TRBJ1-6; D call uncertain. Trimming removed 4 bases at V and 11 bases at J, with 22 bases between. CDR3 length equals 16 residues. Germline V gene data show CDR1 as SGHRS and CDR2 as YFSETQ. This CDR3 reads CASSQIDVEAKAPLHF. CDR3 DNA sequence: TGCGCCAGCAGCCAGATCGATGTCGAGGCTAAGGCACCCCTCCACTTT.

This clone came up once. V and J are TRBV6-1 and TRBJ2-7; TRBD1 matches 9 bases. CDR1 and CDR2 from the germline V gene are MNHNS and SASEGT. The CDR3 contains 16 residues. The V segment lost 2 bases and the J segment 5 bases; nucleotides outside the gene matches: 10. As DNA, the CDR3 is TGTGCCAGCAGTGAATTTACGGGGGACAGGGCCGACGAGCAGTACTTC. Translation: CASSEFTGDRADEQYF.

This clone has only one observation. V is TRBV5-6 and J is TRBJ2-3; D might be TRBD1 (6 bases). The CDR3 runs to 17 residues. Germline V gene data show CDR1 as SGHDT and CDR2 as YYEEEE. V was clipped by 0 bases and J by 2 bases, with 16 bases between them. The CDR3 here is CASSLGAGDTFTDTQYF. The CDR3 DNA reads as TGTGCCAGCAGCTTGGGGGCAGGGGATACTTTCACAGATACGCAGTATTTT. Full variable domain (missing parts from reference TRBV5-6 and TRBJ2-3): DAGVTQSPTHLIKTRGQQVTLRCSPKSGHDTVSWYQQALGQGPQFIFQYYEEEERQRGNFPDRFSGHQFPNYSSELNVNALLLGDSALYLCASSLGAGDTFTDTQYFGPGTRLTVL.

V gene TRBV10-2 combines with J gene TRBJ1-1; possible D gene TRBD1, 6 bases. Germline CDR1 and CDR2: WSHSY and SAAADI. The CDR3 loop spans 14 amino acids. V was clipped by 2 bases and J by 4 bases, with 11 bases between them. Written as DNA, the CDR3 is TGCGCCAGCAGTGAGGGACAGCGGAGCACTGAAGCTTTCTTT. Its protein product is CASSEGQRSTEAFF.